Presented here are 3 T cell receptor beta chains from one specimen sequenced in a study of cytomegalovirus exposure and HLA in healthy donors. This PCR relied on a set of 60 Vbeta primers and 13 Jbeta primers. Assay used: immunoSEQ multiplex PCR; TCRdb lists only in-frame clones, some missing. This table has around 150,000 clones, about 80% appearing once. Source material: PBMCs. The receptors were gathered from a man between 18 and 35 years old in good health and CMV-seropositive.

V is TRBV6-5 and J is TRBJ1-4, with D maybe TRBD1 (5 bases). Trimming stripped 8 bases from V and 7 bases from J, with 11 bases between. The CDR3 loop spans 12 amino acids. Looked up from germline, CDR1 is MNHEY and CDR2 is SVGAGI. In nucleotides, the CDR3 is TGTGCCAGCTCCGGGGGATCTGAAAAACTGTTTTTT. The encoded protein is CASSGGSEKLFF.

This chain connects TRBV9 to TRBJ2-2, with D hard to call. The germline V gene encodes CDR1 SGDLS and CDR2 YYNGEE. The CDR3 is made up of 15 amino acids. Trimming shortened V by 4 bases and J by 7 bases, and 17 bases separated the two germline ends. CDR3 sequence reads: CASSPLSFESGELFF. Here the CDR3 DNA reads TGTGCCAGCAGCCCTCTAAGCTTCGAGAGCGGGGAGCTGTTTTTT.

The CDR3 DNA reads TGTGCCAGCAGTGCTAGCGGGAGGTACAATGAGCAGTTCTTC. It yields the protein CASSASGRYNEQFF. This chain connects TRBV6-1 to TRBJ2-1; the match to TRBD2 covers 11 bases. Germline V gives CDR1 MNHNS, CDR2 SASEGT. CDR3 length: 14 amino acids. V gave up 4 bases and J gave up 4 bases; unmatched junction bases: 0.